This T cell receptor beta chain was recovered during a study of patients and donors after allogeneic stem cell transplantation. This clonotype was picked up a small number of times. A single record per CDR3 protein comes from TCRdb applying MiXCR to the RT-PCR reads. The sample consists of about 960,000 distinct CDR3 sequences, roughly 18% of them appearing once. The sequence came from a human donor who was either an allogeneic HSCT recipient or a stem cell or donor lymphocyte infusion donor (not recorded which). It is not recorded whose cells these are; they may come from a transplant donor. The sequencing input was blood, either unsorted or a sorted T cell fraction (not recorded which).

In nucleotides, the CDR3 is TGTGCCAGCAGTGGGGACTCTCGTGCCCAGACCCAGTACTTC. Protein product: CASSGDSRAQTQYF. This chain links TRBV12-3 or TRBV12-4 with TRBJ2-5; a possible D gene is TRBD2 (6 bases). The CDR3 contains 14 residues. V was shortened by 5 bases and J by 6 bases, with 16 bases between the two germline ends.